This section outlines one T cell receptor beta chain sequence together with its context. Its antigen is currently unknown. Clones were sequenced by immunoSEQ multiplex PCR, and TCRdb holds only the in-frame ones, with some missing. Of 550,000 to 600,000 clones listed, around 80% are singletons. The source of the sample is a study of shared clonotypes between healthy human individuals. Points from the study as a whole: In this cohort, only blood was sampled, and tissue repertoires likely differ.

CDR1 is SEHNR, CDR2 FQNEAQ, per germline (reference sequence). The junction had 3 bases not matched to a gene; V was cut back by 1 base and J by 9 bases. This CDR3 is built from 13 residues. The sequencing input was PBMCs. This TCR derives from a woman in her thirties or forties in good health. Some clones in this sample may be carry-over from other donors' samples. The rearrangement links TRBV7-9 to TRBJ2-7, with 10 positions matching TRBD2. DNA of the CDR3: TGTGCCAGCAGCTTAGGAGTAGCGGGAGGGCAGTACTTC. Residues: CASSLGVAGGQYF.